Listed here are 32 T cell receptor beta chains from one sample, sequenced in a study of shared clonotypes between healthy human individuals. Sequencing was performed with immunoSEQ multiplex PCR; in TCRdb, only in-frame clones are kept and a portion is missing. Of some 500,000 clones listed, 90% to 97% are singletons. Sequenced material: naive CD4+ T cells sorted from blood. The subset: CD45RA+ positively selected. These receptor sequences come from a woman in her twenties or thirties in good health.

The chain uses TRBV15 and TRBJ1-5; a possible D gene is TRBD1 (5 bases). V lost 0 bases, J lost 7 bases, and 19 bases lay in between. Germline loops: CDR1 LNHNV, CDR2 YYDKDF (reference sequence). This CDR3 comprises 17 residues. DNA of the CDR3: TGTGCCACCAGCAGAGATCGAAGAGAGCAGGGAAGCCAGCCCCAGCATTTT. Its protein is CATSRDRREQGSQPQHF. Full variable domain (remainder filled in from reference TRBV15 and TRBJ1-5): DAMVIQNPRYQVTQFGKPVTLSCSQTLNHNVMYWYQQKSSQAPKLLFHYYDKDFNNEADTPDNFQSRRPNTSFCFLDIRSPGLGDTAMYLCATSRDRREQGSQPQHFGDGTRLSIL.

J is TRBJ1-4 and V is TRBV28; D not certain. CDR3 length equals 11 residues. CDR1 is MDHEN, CDR2 SYDVKM, per germline. The V end lost 5 bases, the J end lost 8 bases, and 6 bases lay between the germline ends. CDR3 amino acids: CASSVGEKLFF. The CDR3 nucleotides read TGTGCCAGCAGTGTGGGGGAAAAACTGTTTTTT. Using reference TRBV28 and TRBJ1-4 for the parts outside the CDR3, the full variable domain is DVKVTQSSRYLVKRTGEKVFLECVQDMDHENMFWYRQDPGLGLRLIYFSYDVKMKEKGDIPEGYSVSREKKERFSLILESASTNQTSMYLCASSVGEKLFFGSGTQLSVL.

J is TRBJ1-5 and V is TRBV7-3; D remains unclear. The germline V gene encodes CDR1 SGHTA and CDR2 FQGTGA. This CDR3 has 13 amino acids. V lost 5 bases and J lost 2, with 7 bases in between. CDR3 nucleotides: TGTGCCAGCAGCCCGAGCCGCAATCAGCCCCAGCATTTT. It yields the protein CASSPSRNQPQHF.

The chain recombines TRBV6-6 with TRBJ1-5; maybe TRBD1 (5 bases). V lost 2 bases to trimming and J lost 4 bases, with 12 bases between them. CDR1 MNHNY and CDR2 SVGAGI come from the germline V gene (reference sequence). The CDR3 loop spans 15 amino acids. Here the CDR3 reads CASSYDGAANQPQHF. DNA for the CDR3: TGTGCCAGCAGTTACGATGGGGCAGCGAATCAGCCCCAGCATTTT.

This clone was seen only once. The chain carries TRBV7-2 and TRBJ1-4; the match to TRBD1 covers 7 bases. This CDR3 comprises 15 residues. V dropped 0 bases and J dropped 6; count of bases not matched to a gene: 4. Germline V gene sequence: CDR1 SGHTA, CDR2 FQGNSA. CDR3 DNA sequence: TGTGCCAGCAGCTTAGCGACAGGGACTTATGAAAAACTGTTTTTT. It encodes CASSLATGTYEKLFF.

In the case of this clone: At one of its ends the junction is not consistent with the germline gene, which may arise from a read error. The rearrangement joins TRBV19 to TRBJ2-7; 9 bases line up with TRBD1. Germline V gene sequence: CDR1 LNHDA, CDR2 SQIVND (reference sequence). CDR3 size: 16 residues. CDR3 amino acids: CASSLEAGTGIYEQYF. In DNA, the CDR3 is TGTGCCAGTAGTCTAGAGGCCGGGACAGGGATTTACGAGCAGTACTTC.

The chain combines TRBV19 with TRBJ1-5; the D is unclear. This CDR3 is built from 14 residues. The germline V and J ends were trimmed by 7 bases and 8 bases, with 18 bases remaining between them. Germline CDR1 is LNHDA and CDR2 is SQIVND (reference sequence). CDR3 bases: TGTGCCAGTACCCCCCGTCGTGGGCAGGAGCCCCAGCATTTT. Translating gives CASTPRRGQEPQHF.

V and J are TRBV5-6 and TRBJ2-3, with D maybe TRBD2 (5 bases). This CDR3 region has 18 residues. In germline, CDR1 is SGHDT, CDR2 YYEEEE. V was pared by 1 base and J by 1 base, with 19 bases between. CDR3 in amino acids: CASSLWSQPGLGTDTQYF. The CDR3 DNA follows: TGTGCCAGCAGCTTGTGGTCCCAACCGGGATTGGGCACAGATACGCAGTATTTT.

The chain is built from TRBV15 and TRBJ2-7; possible D gene TRBD1, 6 bases. The CDR3 has 14 amino acids. Deletions cut 4 bases from V and 2 bases from J, with 12 bases between. CDR1 and CDR2 from the germline V gene are LNHNV and YYDKDF (reference sequence). The CDR3 DNA reads as TGTGCCACCAGCACAGGGGTCCTGACCTACGAGCAGTACTTC. This codes for CATSTGVLTYEQYF.

This chain joins TRBV14 and TRBJ2-1; no reliable D call. The ends were cut back, 0 bases at V and 6 bases at J, with 21 bases in the middle. Germline V gives CDR1 SGHDN, CDR2 FVKESK. The CDR3 runs 18 residues. The CDR3 loop is CASSQDMTVVPFGNEQFF. The CDR3 nucleotides are TGTGCCAGCAGCCAAGATATGACCGTAGTCCCCTTTGGCAATGAGCAGTTCTTC.

J is TRBJ2-7 and V is TRBV7-2, with 7 positions matching TRBD1. CDR3 length: 14 amino acids. The J segment lost 6 bases and the V segment lost 3 bases, leaving 8 bases of the junction unmatched. The germline V gene has CDR1 SGHTA and CDR2 FQGNSA. For the CDR3, the DNA is TGTGCCAGCAGCTTCGGGACAGACAACCTCGAGCAGTACTTC. It translates to CASSFGTDNLEQYF.

The rearrangement joins TRBV18 to TRBJ1-4; 9 nucleotides line up with TRBD1. The CDR3 length is 14 residues. V lost 3 bases, J lost 8 bases, and 4 bases stayed unmatched. CDR1 is KGHSH, CDR2 LQKENI, per germline. DNA of the CDR3: TGTGCCAGCTCACCCGGGACAGGGCGGGAAAAACTGTTTTTT. Translation: CASSPGTGREKLFF.

The table lists this clone with a count of one. J is TRBJ1-2 and V is TRBV10-3; weak D call: TRBD1 (5 bases). The CDR3 totals 12 residues. Trimming shortened V by 1 base and J by 11 bases, and 11 bases separated the two germline ends. Germline CDR1 is ENHRY and CDR2 is SYGVKD. CDR3 loop: CAISEWGIGYTF. The CDR3 bases are TGTGCCATCAGTGAGTGGGGGATCGGGTACACCTTC.

The rearrangement joins TRBV6-5 to TRBJ2-7, with a weak D call TRBD2 (6 bases). Between the trimmed V and J ends, which lost 0 bases and 3 bases, there was a span of 6 bases. This CDR3 is built from 13 residues. CDR1 MNHEY and CDR2 SVGAGI come from the germline V gene. CDR3 in DNA: TGTGCCAGCAGTTACTCGACTAGCTACGAGCAGTACTTC. Its protein product is CASSYSTSYEQYF.

The chain employs TRBV5-1 and TRBJ1-1; D is possibly TRBD1 (6 bases). Trimming left V 0 bases short and J 0 bases short, with 18 bases between. Germline lookup yields CDR1 SGHRS and CDR2 YFSETQ. The CDR3 consists of 18 residues. Written as DNA, the CDR3 is TGCGCCAGCAGCTTGGACTTGAACAGGGCGGGGATGAACACTGAAGCTTTCTTT. Its protein product is CASSLDLNRAGMNTEAFF. The variable domain in full, with the rest retrieved from reference TRBV5-1 and TRBJ1-1, is KAGVTQTPRYLIKTRGQQVTLSCSPISGHRSVSWYQQTPGQGLQFLFEYFSETQRNKGNFPGRFSGRQFSNSRSEMNVSTLELGDSALYLCASSLDLNRAGMNTEAFFGQGTRLTVV.

The J gene is TRBJ2-3, the V gene TRBV5-6, with 11 bases lining up with TRBD2. CDR3 length: 17 amino acids. Trimming cost V 0 bases and J 2 bases; bases outside gene matches: 5. Germline V gene sequence: CDR1 SGHDT, CDR2 YYEEEE. CDR3 in amino acids: CASSLALAGGNTDTQYF. The CDR3 bases are TGTGCCAGCAGCTTGGCCCTAGCGGGAGGAAACACAGATACGCAGTATTTT.

The chain combines TRBV14 with TRBJ1-1; D is unclear. The CDR3 loop spans 15 amino acids. Per germline, CDR1 SGHDN and CDR2 FVKESK. The V end was cut by 1 base, the J end by 0 bases, with 9 bases between. CDR3 region: CASSQGWGLNTEAFF. The CDR3 nucleotides read TGTGCCAGCAGCCAAGGATGGGGTTTGAACACTGAAGCTTTCTTT.

The chain links TRBV27 to TRBJ1-1; no firm D call. CDR3 length: 15 amino acids. Trimming took off 5 bases at V and 6 bases at J, with 19 bases between the two ends. Germline CDR1 and CDR2: MNHEY and SMNVEV (reference sequence). The CDR3 DNA is TGTGCCAGCAGTCCCTCGGGAGGCAGCTTTCCTGAAGCTTTCTTT. This gives the protein CASSPSGGSFPEAFF.

The rearrangement uses TRBV5-1 and TRBJ2-1; D possibly matches TRBD1 or TRBD2 (6 bases each). Germline loops: CDR1 SGHRS, CDR2 YFSETQ. There are 15 residues in the CDR3. The V gene lost 4 bases and the J gene lost 1 base, with 12 bases spanning the gap. The CDR3 reads CASSTGALSYNEQFF. In DNA form, the CDR3 reads TGCGCCAGCAGCACGGGGGCCCTTTCCTACAATGAGCAGTTCTTC.

This chain uses TRBV27 with TRBJ1-2, with D perhaps TRBD1 (6 bases). The CDR3 has 15 residues. V was shortened by 6 bases and J by 4 bases, with 18 bases between the two germline ends. Per germline, CDR1 MNHEY and CDR2 SMNVEV (reference sequence). The CDR3 is CASRRIGEGGYGYTF. The CDR3 nucleotides read TGTGCCAGCAGACGAATAGGGGAGGGGGGCTATGGCTACACCTTC.

This rearrangement joins TRBV7-8 to TRBJ2-1; D is perhaps TRBD1 or TRBD2 (5 bases each). Trimming removed 4 bases at V and 8 bases at J, with 9 bases between. The CDR3 has 12 amino acids. CDR1 is SGHVS and CDR2 is FQNEAQ in the germline V gene. The CDR3 coding sequence is TGTGCCAGCAGCTCCACGGGGCATGAGCAGTTCTTC. It is translated as CASSSTGHEQFF.

V is TRBV6-1 and J is TRBJ2-7; D tentatively reads TRBD1 or TRBD2 (5 bases each). The germline V gene has CDR1 MNHNS and CDR2 SASEGT. Trimming took 6 bases from V and 6 from J, leaving 21 bases between them. CDR3 size: 15 residues. The CDR3 spells CASRILTMGTAEQYF. The CDR3 DNA follows: TGTGCCAGCAGAATTCTTACTATGGGGACGGCCGAGCAGTACTTC.

Regarding this clone: The sample holds other DNA sequences that translate to the same CDR3. The CDR3 sequence is CASSLAGGNQPQHF. The CDR3 DNA is TGTGCCAGCAGTTTGGCTGGGGGCAATCAGCCCCAGCATTTT. The chain uses TRBV28 and TRBJ1-5; D gene unclear. CDR3 size: 14 residues. With 3 bases removed from V and 2 bases from J, the gap between germline ends came to 8 bases. Germline V gives CDR1 MDHEN, CDR2 SYDVKM.

The chain couples TRBV4-1 to TRBJ1-4; TRBD1 might be the D (5 bases). This CDR3 comprises 16 residues. The V and J ends lost 3 bases and 1 base respectively, with 12 bases between them. Germline V lookup: CDR1 MGHRA, CDR2 YSYEKL. CDR3 coding DNA: TGCGCCAGCAGCCATGCAGGGACCGGAACTAATGAAAAACTGTTTTTT. Translating gives CASSHAGTGTNEKLFF.

The V and J genes are TRBV28 and TRBJ1-5, with D unclear. CDR1 and CDR2 (germline): MDHEN, SYDVKM. CDR3 length equals 12 residues. Trimming took 4 bases from V and 7 from J, leaving 8 bases between them. The CDR3 protein is CASSSEGQPQHF. CDR3 DNA: TGTGCCAGCAGTTCTGAGGGACAGCCCCAGCATTTT.

The chain links TRBV28 to TRBJ2-5; 9 nucleotides line up with TRBD1. Matching the DNA end better, TRBJ2-7 makes the J call doubtful. Germline V CDR1 and CDR2: MDHEN, SYDVKM. This CDR3 spans 15 amino acids. This CDR3 reads CASSQGGQGGYEQYF. CDR3 nucleotides: TGTGCCAGCAGCCAAGGGGGACAGGGAGGCTACGAGCAGTACTTC.

The chain employs TRBV10-3 and TRBJ1-5, with TRBD1 matching 8 bases. CDR3 length equals 15 residues. J gave up 0 bases and V 10 bases, and 8 bases lay outside the gene matches. Germline loops: CDR1 ENHRY, CDR2 SYGVKD. As DNA, the CDR3 is TGTGCCACAGGGGGACAGGACCATAGCAATCAGCCCCAGCATTTT. Protein sequence: CATGGQDHSNQPQHF.

This sequence joins TRBV2 and TRBJ2-7; no reliable D call. The ends were cut back, 2 bases at V and 3 bases at J, with 5 bases in the middle. Germline CDR1 reads SNHLY; CDR2 reads FYNNEI. The CDR3 extends over 12 amino acids. The CDR3 reads CASSEHYYEQYF. The CDR3 DNA is TGTGCCAGCAGTGAACATTACTACGAGCAGTACTTC.

The chain has TRBV29-1 and TRBJ2-2; D gene unclear. The germline V gene has CDR1 SQVTM and CDR2 ANQGSEA. V lost 6 bases to trimming and J lost 7 bases, with 15 bases between them. The CDR3 sequence is 13 residues long. CDR3 DNA sequence: TGCAGCGTACTATGGGGTTCAGGCGGGGAGCTGTTTTTT. It specifies CSVLWGSGGELFF.

Here the CDR3 DNA reads TGTGCCAGCAGCTGGCCCCATGGGGACGAGCAGTACTTC. Residues: CASSWPHGDEQYF. The rearrangement uses TRBV5-5 and TRBJ2-7; no clear D. Trimming took 3 bases from V and 5 from J, leaving 12 bases between them. The CDR3 is 13 residues long. Germline lookup yields CDR1 SGHKS and CDR2 YYEKEE (reference sequence).

The chain carries TRBV5-6 and TRBJ1-2; a weak D match, TRBD1 (6 bases). Trimming cost V 4 bases and J 7 bases, with 14 bases left between them. CDR1 is SGHDT and CDR2 is YYEEEE in the germline V gene. The CDR3 sequence is 13 residues long. This CDR3 reads CASSGGLTPGYTF. CDR3 in DNA: TGTGCCAGCAGCGGGGGGCTCACGCCTGGCTACACCTTC.

The rearrangement joins TRBV19 to TRBJ1-3; D is undetermined. CDR3 length equals 13 residues. The germline gives CDR1 LNHDA, CDR2 SQIVND (reference sequence). V was trimmed by 6 bases and J by 0 bases, leaving 6 bases between them. The CDR3: CASRKISGNTIYF. CDR3 sequence (DNA): TGTGCCAGTAGAAAAATCTCTGGAAACACCATATATTTT.